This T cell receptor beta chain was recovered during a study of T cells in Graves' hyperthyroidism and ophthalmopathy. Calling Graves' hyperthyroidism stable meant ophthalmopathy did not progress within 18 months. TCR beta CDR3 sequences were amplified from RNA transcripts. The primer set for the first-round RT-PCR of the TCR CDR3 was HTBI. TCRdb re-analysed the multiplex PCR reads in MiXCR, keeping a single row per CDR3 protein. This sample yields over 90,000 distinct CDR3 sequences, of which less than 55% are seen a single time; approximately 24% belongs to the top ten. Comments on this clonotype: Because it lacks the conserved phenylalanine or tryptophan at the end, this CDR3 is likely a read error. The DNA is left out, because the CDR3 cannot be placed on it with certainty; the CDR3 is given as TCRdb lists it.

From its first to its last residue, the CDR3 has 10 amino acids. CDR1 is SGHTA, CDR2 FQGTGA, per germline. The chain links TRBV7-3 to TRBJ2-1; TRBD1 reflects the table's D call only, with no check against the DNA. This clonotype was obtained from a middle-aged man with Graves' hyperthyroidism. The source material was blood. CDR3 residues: CASRLDRGDL.